This T cell receptor (beta chain) was retrieved from a study of control samples from healthy donors and cancer patients. Only in-frame clones appear in the TCRdb table, and some are missing; sequencing was by immunoSEQ multiplex PCR. This sample has 50,000 to 55,000 clones, with about 92% found just once. CDR1 is LNHDA, CDR2 SQIVND, per germline (reference sequence). Trimming pared 0 bases from V and 4 bases from J, leaving 10 bases between. The length of the CDR3 is 14 residues. The sample taken for sequencing was PBMCs. The chain has TRBV19 and TRBJ2-7; D call uncertain. The clonotype comes from a man aged 40-50 years with colorectal cancer. The CDR3, as DNA: TGTGCCAGTAGTATAGATGTAGCAGGATACGAGCAGTACTTC. Protein product: CASSIDVAGYEQYF.